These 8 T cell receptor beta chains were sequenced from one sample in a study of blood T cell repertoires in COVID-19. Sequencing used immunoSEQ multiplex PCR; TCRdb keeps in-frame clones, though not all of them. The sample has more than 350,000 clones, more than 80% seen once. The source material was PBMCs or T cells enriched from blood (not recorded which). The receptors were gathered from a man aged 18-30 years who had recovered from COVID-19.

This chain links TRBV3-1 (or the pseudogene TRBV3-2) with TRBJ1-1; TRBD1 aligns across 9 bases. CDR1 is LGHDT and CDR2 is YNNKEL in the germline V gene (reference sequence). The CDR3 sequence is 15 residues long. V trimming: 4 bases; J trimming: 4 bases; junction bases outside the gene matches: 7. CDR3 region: CASSPPGQGGTEAFF. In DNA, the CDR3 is TGTGCCAGCAGCCCGCCGGGACAGGGTGGCACTGAAGCTTTCTTT.

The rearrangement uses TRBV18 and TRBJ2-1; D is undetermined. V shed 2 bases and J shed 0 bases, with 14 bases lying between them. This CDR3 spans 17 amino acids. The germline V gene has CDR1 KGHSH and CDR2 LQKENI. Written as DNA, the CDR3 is TGTGCCAGCTCACCAAGCCCCAGCGTCAGCTCCTACAATGAGCAGTTCTTC. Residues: CASSPSPSVSSYNEQFF. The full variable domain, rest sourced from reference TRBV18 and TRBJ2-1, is NAGVMQNPRHLVRRRGQEARLRCSPMKGHSHVYWYRQLPEEGLKFMVYLQKENIIDESGMPKERFSAEFPKEGPSILRIQQVVRGDSAAYFCASSPSPSVSSYNEQFFGPGTRLTVL.

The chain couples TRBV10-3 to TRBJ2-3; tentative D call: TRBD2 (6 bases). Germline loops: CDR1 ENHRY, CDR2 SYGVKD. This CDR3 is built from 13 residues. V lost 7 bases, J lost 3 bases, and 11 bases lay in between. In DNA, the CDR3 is TGTGCCATCAAAGGGGAGGTGACAGATACGCAGTATTTT. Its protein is CAIKGEVTDTQYF.

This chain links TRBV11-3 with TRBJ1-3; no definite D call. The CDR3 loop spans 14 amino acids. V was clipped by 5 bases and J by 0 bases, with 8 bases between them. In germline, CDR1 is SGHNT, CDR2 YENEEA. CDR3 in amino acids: CASSPRNSGNTIYF. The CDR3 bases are TGTGCCAGCAGCCCTAGAAACTCTGGAAACACCATATATTTT.

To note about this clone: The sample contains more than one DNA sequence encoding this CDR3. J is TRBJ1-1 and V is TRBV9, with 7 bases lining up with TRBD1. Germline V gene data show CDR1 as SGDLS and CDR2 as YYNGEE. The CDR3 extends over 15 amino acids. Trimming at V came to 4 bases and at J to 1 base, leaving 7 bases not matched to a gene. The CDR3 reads CASSPRTGANTEAFF. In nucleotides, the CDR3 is TGTGCCAGCAGCCCGAGGACAGGAGCGAACACTGAAGCTTTCTTT.

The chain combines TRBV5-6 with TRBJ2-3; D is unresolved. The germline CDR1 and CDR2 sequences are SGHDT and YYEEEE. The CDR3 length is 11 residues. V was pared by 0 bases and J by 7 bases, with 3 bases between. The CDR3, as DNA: TGTGCCAGCAGCTTGGCCTATACGCAGTATTTT. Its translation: CASSLAYTQYF.

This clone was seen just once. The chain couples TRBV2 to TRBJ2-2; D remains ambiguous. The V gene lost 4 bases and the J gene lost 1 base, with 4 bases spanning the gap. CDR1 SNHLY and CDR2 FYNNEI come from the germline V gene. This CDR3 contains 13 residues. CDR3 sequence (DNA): TGTGCCAGCAGTGGTCAGAACACCGGGGAGCTGTTTTTT. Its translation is CASSGQNTGELFF.

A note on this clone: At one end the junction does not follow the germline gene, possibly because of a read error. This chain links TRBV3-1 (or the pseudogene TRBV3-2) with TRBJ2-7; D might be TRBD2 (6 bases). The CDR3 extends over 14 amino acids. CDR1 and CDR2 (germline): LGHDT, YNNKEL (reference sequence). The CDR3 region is CASSQDFGTASFNF. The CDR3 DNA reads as TGTGCCAGCAGCCAAGATTTCGGGACTGCCTCCTTCAACTTC.